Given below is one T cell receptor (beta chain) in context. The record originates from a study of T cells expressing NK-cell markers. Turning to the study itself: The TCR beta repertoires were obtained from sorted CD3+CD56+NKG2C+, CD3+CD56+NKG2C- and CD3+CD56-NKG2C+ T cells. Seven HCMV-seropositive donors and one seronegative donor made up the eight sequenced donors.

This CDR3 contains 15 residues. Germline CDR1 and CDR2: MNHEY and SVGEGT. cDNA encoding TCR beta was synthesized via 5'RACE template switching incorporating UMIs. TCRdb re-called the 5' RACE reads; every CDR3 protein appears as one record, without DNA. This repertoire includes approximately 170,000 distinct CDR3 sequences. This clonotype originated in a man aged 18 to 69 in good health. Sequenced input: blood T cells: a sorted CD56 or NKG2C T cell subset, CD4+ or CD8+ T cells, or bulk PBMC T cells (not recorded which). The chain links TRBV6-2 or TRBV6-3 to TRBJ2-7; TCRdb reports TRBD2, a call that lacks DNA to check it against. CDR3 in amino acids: CASSYSGDSSYEQYF.